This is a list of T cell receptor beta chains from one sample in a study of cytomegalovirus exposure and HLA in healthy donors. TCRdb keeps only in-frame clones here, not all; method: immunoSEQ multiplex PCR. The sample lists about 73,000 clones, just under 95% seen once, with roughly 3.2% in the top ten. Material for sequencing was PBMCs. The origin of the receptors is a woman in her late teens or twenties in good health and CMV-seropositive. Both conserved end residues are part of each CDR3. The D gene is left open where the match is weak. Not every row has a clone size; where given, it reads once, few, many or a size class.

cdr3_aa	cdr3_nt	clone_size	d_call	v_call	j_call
CASSPRGGADTEAFF	TGTGCCAGCAGCCCCCGGGGAGGGGCGGACACTGAAGCTTTCTTT	once	NA	TRBV14	TRBJ1-1
CATSRGTGGYSNQPQHF	TGTGCCACCAGCAGAGGGACAGGGGGCTATAGCAATCAGCCCCAGCATTTT	NA	TRBD1	TRBV15	TRBJ1-5
CASSPWDTQETQYF	TGTGCCAGTAGTCCCTGGGACACCCAAGAGACCCAGTACTTC	NA	NA	TRBV19	TRBJ2-5
CASEGENTEAFF	TGCGCCAGCGAAGGGGAGAACACTGAAGCTTTCTTT	NA	NA	TRBV4-1	TRBJ1-1
CASSPWASDTQYF	TGTGCCAGCAGCCCCTGGGCCTCAGATACGCAGTATTTT	once	NA	TRBV11-2	TRBJ2-3
CASSSGRGGNQPQHF	TGTGCCAGCAGCTCGGGGAGGGGCGGCAATCAGCCCCAGCATTTT	NA	NA	TRBV7-2	TRBJ1-5
CASSPPTRYEQYF	TGTGCCAGCAGCCCCCCTACCCGCTACGAGCAGTACTTC	NA	NA	TRBV7-9	TRBJ2-7
CASSPPGLAGGSSYEQYF	TGTGCCAGCTCACCACCGGGACTAGCGGGAGGGAGCTCCTACGAGCAGTACTTC	NA	TRBD2	TRBV18	TRBJ2-7
CASSLGQRSDTQYF	TGTGCCAGCAGCTTAGGCCAACGGTCAGATACGCAGTATTTT	NA	NA	TRBV7-6	TRBJ2-3
CASSLDDGQGFSTGNTIYF	TGTGCCAGCAGCCTGGACGATGGACAGGGGTTTTCGACTGGAAACACCATATATTTT	NA	TRBD1	TRBV7-6	TRBJ1-3
CASSLDSLSSYEQYF	TGTGCCAGCAGCTTGGACTCACTGTCATCCTACGAGCAGTACTTC	once	NA	TRBV5-4	TRBJ2-7
CSVAQGSAEAFF	TGCAGCGTTGCCCAGGGTTCGGCTGAAGCTTTCTTT	NA	NA	TRBV29-1	TRBJ1-1
CASSPSLGQTNNQPQHF	TGCGCCAGCAGCCCCTCACTGGGACAGACTAACAATCAGCCCCAGCATTTT	NA	TRBD1	TRBV4-1	TRBJ1-5
CASSSGSRGNQPQHF	TGTGCCAGCAGCTCAGGGTCCCGGGGCAATCAGCCCCAGCATTTT	NA	NA	TRBV7-2	TRBJ1-5
CASSGASGSNWDPAYEQYF	TGTGCCAGCAGCGGGGCTAGCGGGAGTAATTGGGACCCAGCCTACGAGCAGTACTTC	NA	TRBD2	TRBV5-4	TRBJ2-7
CASSETSGGSGANVLTF	TGTGCCAGCAGTGAGACGAGCGGGGGCTCTGGGGCCAACGTCCTGACTTTC	NA	TRBD2	TRBV6-4	TRBJ2-6
CASSTQPGEHGYTF	TGTGCCAGCAGCACTCAACCAGGGGAGCATGGCTACACCTTC	NA	NA	TRBV7-9	TRBJ1-2
CASSYTGDSSEQYF	TGTGCCAGCAGCTACACAGGGGACTCCTCCGAGCAGTACTTC	NA	NA	TRBV11-2	TRBJ2-7
CASSEAGRQGVYEQYF	TGTGCCAGCAGTGAAGCGGGGAGGCAGGGGGTCTACGAGCAGTACTTC	NA	NA	TRBV6-1	TRBJ2-7